One and the same sample provided the 32 T cell receptor beta chains below, sequenced in a study of control samples from healthy donors and cancer patients. The protocol was immunoSEQ multiplex PCR, while the TCRdb copy is restricted to in-frame clones and leaves out a portion. The record lists under 200,000 clones, of which the ten most abundant hold less than 2.5%. Sequencing was performed on blood. These receptors all come from a woman aged 25 to 39 in good health.

The CDR3 protein is CASSVDRATNEKLFF. In nucleotides, the CDR3 is TGTGCCAGCAGCGTAGACCGTGCAACTAATGAAAAACTGTTTTTT. This chain joins TRBV9 and TRBJ1-4; D unresolved. V was trimmed by 0 bases and J by 0 bases, leaving 6 bases between them. This CDR3 comprises 15 residues. CDR1 and CDR2 (germline): SGDLS, YYNGEE.

The CDR3 loop reads CASSQVGRGVGRAFF. Here the CDR3 DNA reads TGCGCCAGCAGCCAAGTGGGAAGGGGGGTAGGGAGAGCTTTCTTT. This chain connects TRBV4-1 to TRBJ1-1; perhaps TRBD1 as D (6 bases). V lost 1 base, J lost 10 bases, and 19 bases lay in between. CDR3 length: 15 residues. Germline V gives CDR1 MGHRA, CDR2 YSYEKL.

V usage is TRBV23-1 and J usage is TRBJ2-1, with TRBD2 matching 12 bases. TRBV23-1 is filed as an ORF, its function uncertain. CDR3 length: 18 residues. The trim removed 0 bases at V and 4 bases at J, leaving 7 bases unmatched. The CDR3 spells CASSQSTSGGISYNEQFF. CDR3 nucleotides: TGCGCCAGCAGTCAATCGACTAGCGGGGGAATATCGTACAATGAGCAGTTCTTC.

The CDR3 reads CASSLAPFEGRGAGDTQYF. CDR3 DNA: TGTGCCAGCAGCTTAGCTCCCTTTGAAGGGCGGGGGGCAGGAGATACGCAGTATTTT. The chain couples TRBV11-2 to TRBJ2-3, with 8 bases lining up with TRBD2. This CDR3 has 19 amino acids. Trimming took 1 base from V and 5 from J; bases not matched to a gene: 17. The germline V gene encodes CDR1 SGHAT and CDR2 FQNNGV.

This sequence joins TRBV28 and TRBJ1-1; D remains unclear. Per the germline V gene, CDR1 is MDHEN and CDR2 is SYDVKM. The CDR3 contains 16 residues. The germline V and J ends were trimmed by 6 bases and 1 base, with 18 bases remaining between them. The CDR3 bases are TGTGCCAGCAGCCCACCGATGGGCGGGCAGAACACTGAAGCTTTCTTT. Its translation: CASSPPMGGQNTEAFF.

The chain carries TRBV5-1 and TRBJ1-1; TRBD1 is a possible D gene (5 bases). V was trimmed by 0 bases and J by 7 bases, leaving 10 bases between them. The CDR3 runs 13 residues. The V gene's germline CDR1 is SGHRS and CDR2 YFSETQ. The CDR3 DNA reads as TGCGCCAGCAGCTTGGGACAGAATTTTGAAGCTTTCTTT. This translates into CASSLGQNFEAFF.

CDR3 residues: CASSLPGGVYGYTF. CDR3 sequence (DNA): TGTGCCAGCAGTTTACCAGGGGGCGTTTATGGCTACACCTTC. The chain has TRBV28 and TRBJ1-2, with 8 bases lining up with TRBD1. This CDR3 region has 14 residues. Germline V lookup: CDR1 MDHEN, CDR2 SYDVKM. After removal of 2 bases from V and 5 bases from J, the junction contained 4 bases not matched to a gene.

The chain joins TRBV27 to TRBJ1-2; a possible D gene is TRBD1 (5 bases). V was trimmed by 3 bases and J by 4 bases, leaving 9 bases between them. The CDR3 is 13 amino acids. Germline CDR1 MNHEY, CDR2 SMNVEV (reference sequence). The CDR3 DNA follows: TGTGCCAGCAGTTTGCAGGGCACCTATGGCTACACCTTC. As protein: CASSLQGTYGYTF.

The chain employs TRBV19 and TRBJ2-6; 9 nucleotides agree with TRBD1. This CDR3 contains 17 residues. With 3 bases clipped from V and 0 bases from J, the junction kept 3 bases outside the gene matches. The germline V gene encodes CDR1 LNHDA and CDR2 SQIVND (reference sequence). As DNA, the CDR3 is TGTGCCAGTAGTATGGGGACAGGGCTCTCTGGGGCCAACGTCCTGACTTTC. Encoded protein: CASSMGTGLSGANVLTF.

The chain carries TRBV6-2 or TRBV6-3 and TRBJ2-5, with 8 bases matching TRBD2. This CDR3 contains 13 residues. V trimming: 5 bases; J trimming: 5 bases; junction bases outside the gene matches: 4. Germline CDR1 reads MNHEY; CDR2 reads SVGEGT. The CDR3 reads CASSDIAGETQYF. CDR3 in DNA: TGTGCCAGCAGTGATATAGCGGGGGAGACCCAGTACTTC.

DNA for the CDR3: TGCGCCAGCAGCCGGCAGAGCTACGAGCAGTACTTC. This encodes CASSRQSYEQYF. The chain employs TRBV5-1 and TRBJ2-7, with unresolved D. CDR1 and CDR2 from the germline V gene are SGHRS and YFSETQ. The CDR3 spans 12 residues. V lost 4 bases to trimming and J lost 3 bases, with 8 bases between them.

This sequence joins TRBV7-2 and TRBJ1-5; the D is unclear. V lost 7 bases to trimming and J lost 9 bases, with 19 bases between them. This CDR3 contains 14 residues. The V gene's germline CDR1 is SGHTA and CDR2 FQGNSA. Here the CDR3 reads CASTYGPGMGPQHF. For the CDR3, the DNA is TGTGCCAGCACTTACGGGCCTGGGATGGGGCCCCAGCATTTT.

V is TRBV6-2 or TRBV6-3 and J is TRBJ1-5; TRBD1 matches 10 bases. Germline trimming cut 3 bases from V and 7 bases from J; bases unmatched to any gene: 6. Germline V gene sequence: CDR1 MNHEY, CDR2 SVGEGT. The CDR3 spans 15 residues. The CDR3 coding sequence is TGTGCCAGCAGTTATAGACAGGGGGCAGGACAGCCCCAGCATTTT. Its translation is CASSYRQGAGQPQHF.

This chain uses TRBV28 with TRBJ2-7; a possible D gene is TRBD1 (6 bases). V lost 3 bases, J lost 2 bases, and 14 bases lay in between. The CDR3 covers 15 residues. CDR1 MDHEN and CDR2 SYDVKM come from the germline V gene. The CDR3 DNA reads TGTGCCAGCAGTTTCCCGCCGACAGGTACCTACGAGCAGTACTTC. This translates into CASSFPPTGTYEQYF.

Here the CDR3 reads CASSYRGTTYGYTF. For the CDR3, the DNA is TGTGCCAGCAGTTATCGCGGGACAACATATGGCTACACCTTC. The chain has TRBV6-5 and TRBJ1-2; weak D call: TRBD1 (6 bases). Germline V CDR1 and CDR2: MNHEY, SVGAGI. Trimming took 3 bases from V and 5 from J, leaving 13 bases between them. CDR3 length: 14 residues.

The chain is built from TRBV5-5 and TRBJ1-5; D is unclear. The ends were cut back, 1 base at V and 0 bases at J, with 11 bases in the middle. This CDR3 has 16 amino acids. Looked up from germline, CDR1 is SGHKS and CDR2 is YYEKEE (reference sequence). CDR3 amino acids: CASSLLLSISNQPQHF. The DNA of the CDR3 is TGTGCCAGCAGCTTGTTGTTGAGTATTAGCAATCAGCCCCAGCATTTT.

In DNA form, the CDR3 reads TGTGCCAGCACGCGAGGGCTTGAAAAACTGTTTTTT. This sequence encodes CASTRGLEKLFF. The V and J genes are TRBV21-1 and TRBJ1-4. TRBV21-1 is a known pseudogene. This CDR3 has 12 amino acids.

The V gene is TRBV7-9, the J gene TRBJ1-6; maybe TRBD1 (5 bases). The V end was cut by 5 bases, the J end by 9 bases, with 14 bases between. CDR1 is SEHNR, CDR2 FQNEAQ, per germline (reference sequence). This CDR3 has 14 residues. CDR3 in DNA: TGTGCCAGCAGCCCGGGCGAGGGGCCTTCACCCCTCCACTTT. Amino acid sequence: CASSPGEGPSPLHF.

V usage is TRBV20-1 and J usage is TRBJ1-2, with no clear D. The CDR3 is 11 amino acids. With 3 bases removed from V and 7 bases from J, the gap between germline ends came to 9 bases. Germline CDR1 is DFQATT and CDR2 is SNEGSKA (reference sequence). CDR3 sequence reads: CSASLGSGYTF. DNA of the CDR3: TGCAGTGCTAGTCTGGGGTCTGGCTACACCTTC.

The chain recombines TRBV5-1 with TRBJ1-3; D remains unclear. This CDR3 is 13 amino acids long. The V end was cut by 5 bases, the J end by 8 bases, with 14 bases between. The germline V gene has CDR1 SGHRS and CDR2 YFSETQ. CDR3 nucleotide sequence: TGCGCCAGCAGGGCAGGCGCCGGGGACACCATATATTTT. It encodes CASRAGAGDTIYF.

With respect to this clone: At one of its ends the junction is not consistent with the germline gene, which may arise from a read error. The chain carries TRBV5-4 and TRBJ2-7, with a possible D match to TRBD2 (5 bases). In germline, CDR1 is SGHNT, CDR2 YYREEE (reference sequence). CDR3 length: 14 residues. This chain's CDR3 is CASSLSNKVRTLSF. The CDR3, as DNA: TGTGCCAGCAGCTTGTCGAATAAGGTGCGGACTCTCAGCTTC.

The rearrangement links TRBV29-1 to TRBJ2-1; 7 bases agree with TRBD1. CDR3 size: 18 residues. The V segment lost 1 base and the J segment 7 bases; nucleotides outside the gene matches: 19. Per the germline V gene, CDR1 is SQVTM and CDR2 is ANQGSEA. The CDR3 protein is CSVEGGYYGRRGKNEQFF. CDR3 nucleotide sequence: TGCAGCGTTGAAGGCGGGTATTATGGTCGCAGGGGGAAGAATGAGCAGTTCTTC.

The chain has TRBV11-2 and TRBJ1-5; TRBD1 might be the D (5 bases). Germline loops: CDR1 SGHAT, CDR2 FQNNGV. Trimming took 1 base from V and 9 from J, leaving 13 bases between them. The CDR3 loop spans 14 amino acids. The CDR3 loop is CASSLVSGRVPQHF. The CDR3, as DNA: TGTGCCAGCAGCTTAGTTTCAGGGCGCGTGCCCCAGCATTTT. Full variable domain (remainder filled in from reference TRBV11-2 and TRBJ1-5): EAGVAQSPRYKIIEKRQSVAFWCNPISGHATLYWYQQILGQGPKLLIQFQNNGVVDDSQLPKDRFSAERLKGVDSTLKIQPAKLEDSAVYLCASSLVSGRVPQHFGDGTRLSIL.

The rearrangement joins TRBV24-1 to TRBJ2-3; possible D gene TRBD2, 6 bases. CDR1 and CDR2 from the germline V gene are KGHDR and SFDVKD. This CDR3 has 17 amino acids. V was shortened by 5 bases and J by 1 base, with 18 bases between the two germline ends. The CDR3 DNA is TGTGCCACCAGTGGGTCCCACGGGGACTTCCGCACAGATACGCAGTATTTT. Protein sequence: CATSGSHGDFRTDTQYF.

This chain links TRBV10-2 with TRBJ1-2; TRBD1 matches 10 bases. The CDR3 sequence is 13 residues long. Germline CDR1 is WSHSY and CDR2 is SAAADI. The trim removed 7 bases at V and 5 bases at J, leaving 4 bases unmatched. The CDR3 loop reads CASKGQGTYGYTF. The CDR3 DNA sequence: TGCGCCAGCAAGGGACAGGGGACATATGGCTACACCTTC.

V usage is TRBV2 and J usage is TRBJ2-3; D unclear. The germline V gene has CDR1 SNHLY and CDR2 FYNNEI. V was trimmed by 2 bases and J by 4 bases, leaving 13 bases between them. This CDR3 is built from 15 residues. The CDR3 loop is CASSESPSWADTQYF. CDR3 sequence (DNA): TGTGCCAGCAGTGAAAGTCCTAGTTGGGCAGATACGCAGTATTTT.

This chain joins TRBV25-1 and TRBJ1-1, with a possible D match to TRBD1 (5 bases). Germline V gives CDR1 MGHDK, CDR2 SYGVNS. The V end was cut by 5 bases, the J end by 0 bases, with 13 bases between. The CDR3 spans 15 residues. CDR3 bases: TGTGCCAGCAGTCGGGGGAAGGGCTTGAACACTGAAGCTTTCTTT. Its protein product is CASSRGKGLNTEAFF. Supplemented by reference TRBV25-1 and TRBJ1-1, the full variable domain reads EADIYQTPRYLVIGTGKKITLECSQTMGHDKMYWYQQDPGMELHLIHYSYGVNSTEKGDLSSESTVSRIRTEHFPLTLESARPSHTSQYLCASSRGKGLNTEAFFGQGTRLTVV.

This chain uses TRBV4-1 with TRBJ1-1; no clear D. Germline V CDR1 and CDR2: MGHRA, YSYEKL. Deletions cut 0 bases from V and 8 bases from J, with 7 bases between. The CDR3 extends over 12 amino acids. The DNA of the CDR3 is TGCGCCAGCAGCCAAGAATCCGCCGAAGCTTTCTTT. Translating it yields CASSQESAEAFF.

The chain uses TRBV21-1 and TRBJ1-2; TRBD1 is the table's D call, not checked against the DNA. TRBV21-1 is assigned pseudogene status. The CDR3 is 15 residues long. The CDR3 DNA sequence: TGTGCCAGCAGAGACAGGGTGACGACTAACTATGGCTACACCTTC. It is translated as CASRDRVTTNYGYTF.

V gene TRBV14 combines with J gene TRBJ1-1; 8 nucleotides agree with TRBD1. Germline V gives CDR1 SGHDN, CDR2 FVKESK. This CDR3 comprises 17 residues. Losses at the gene ends were 5 bases for V and 0 bases for J; bases not matched to a gene: 11. This CDR3 is CASSEKVGQGLNTEAFF. The CDR3 nucleotides read TGTGCCAGCAGCGAAAAGGTTGGACAGGGATTGAACACTGAAGCTTTCTTT.

The chain employs TRBV18 and TRBJ2-7, with D unclear. This CDR3 is 15 amino acids long. Germline V CDR1 and CDR2: KGHSH, LQKENI. V was cut by 2 bases and J by 0 bases, with 11 bases left in between. The CDR3 DNA reads TGTGCCAGCTCACCATGGGCGGACGTCTCCTACGAGCAGTACTTC. Amino acids: CASSPWADVSYEQYF. Full variable domain (missing parts from reference TRBV18 and TRBJ2-7): NAGVMQNPRHLVRRRGQEARLRCSPMKGHSHVYWYRQLPEEGLKFMVYLQKENIIDESGMPKERFSAEFPKEGPSILRIQQVVRGDSAAYFCASSPWADVSYEQYFGPGTRLTVT.

V and J are TRBV4-2 and TRBJ2-2; 8 bases map to TRBD1. The germline V gene encodes CDR1 LGHNA and CDR2 YNFKEQ. With V trimmed by 2 bases and J by 4 bases, 6 bases remained unmatched. CDR3 length: 16 residues. The chain's CDR3 is CASSQTNRGATGELFF. In DNA form, the CDR3 reads TGTGCCAGCAGCCAAACCAACAGGGGGGCCACCGGGGAGCTGTTTTTT.